This T cell receptor beta chain was captured in a study of regulatory T cells in long-lasting Graves disease. This clonotype was seen more than once but under ten times. This CDR3 spans 15 amino acids. V was clipped by 0 bases and J by 6 bases, with 11 bases between them. The germline CDR1 and CDR2 sequences are SGHTA and FQGTGA. The sample's time point: newly diagnosed GD, antithyroid drugs for less than 3 months. Preparation of the TCR library used RNA extracted from PBMCs. iRepertoire HTBI primers and Arm-PCR of CDR3 regions built TCR beta libraries. TCRdb re-called the multiplex PCR reads with MiXCR, one entry per CDR3 protein. The sample holds roughly 500,000 distinct CDR3 sequences, 14% seen once. These data also formed part of another study, on T cells in Graves' hyperthyroidism and ophthalmopathy.

The TCR comes from a woman between 45 and 65 years old with Graves disease. The source was peripheral blood mononuclear cells (PBMCs), collected at new diagnosis, from a patient treated with antithyroid drugs. The chain has TRBV7-3 and TRBJ2-2; no definite D call. CDR3 bases: TGTGCCAGCAGCTTAACGGGGTCGAGCGCCGGGGAGCTGTTTTTT. Translated: CASSLTGSSAGELFF.